This paragraph covers one TCR beta chain sequence. These data originate in a study of cytomegalovirus exposure and HLA in healthy donors. A multiplex PCR was run with 60 Vbeta primers and 13 Jbeta primers. The protocol was immunoSEQ multiplex PCR, while the TCRdb copy is restricted to in-frame clones and leaves out a portion. The sample includes about 160,000 clones, more than 75% of them seen just once. Germline CDR1 is KGHSH and CDR2 is LQKENI. Trimming took 3 bases from V and 6 from J; bases not matched to a gene: 4. The CDR3 totals 14 residues. This sequence joins TRBV18 and TRBJ1-1; 10 bases fit TRBD1. Sequenced sample: PBMCs. This TCR was recovered from a man between 18 and 35 years old in good health and CMV-seropositive. CDR3: CASSPDRGAAEAFF. The CDR3 DNA is TGTGCCAGCTCACCGGACAGGGGGGCGGCTGAAGCTTTCTTT.